Reported below is one T cell receptor beta chain. These data originate in a study of shared clonotypes between healthy human individuals. Looking at the study overall: Plates per donor: three CD4 naive, three CD4 memory, two CD8 naive, one CD8 memory.

This table comes from immunoSEQ multiplex PCR, and its TCRdb copy is limited to in-frame clones, with some not included. The data show around 2,000,000 clones, about 95% seen once. CD8 cells classed as naive were CD45RO-negative and positively selected for CCR7, excluding terminally differentiated effector memory CD45RA+ cells. The germline gives CDR1 SGHDT, CDR2 YYEEEE. Losses at the gene ends were 2 bases for V and 4 bases for J; bases not matched to a gene: 2. The CDR3 is 13 residues long. The rearrangement joins TRBV5-6 to TRBJ2-5; 7 bases are shared with TRBD1. The sample was naive CD8+ T cells sorted from blood. The source of this sequence is a man aged 18-30 years in good health. The CDR3 sequence is CASSFEGAETQYF. CDR3 coding DNA: TGTGCCAGCAGCTTCGAGGGGGCAGAGACCCAGTACTTC. Looking up the rest from reference TRBV5-6 and TRBJ2-5 gives the full variable domain: DAGVTQSPTHLIKTRGQQVTLRCSPKSGHDTVSWYQQALGQGPQFIFQYYEEEERQRGNFPDRFSGHQFPNYSSELNVNALLLGDSALYLCASSFEGAETQYFGPGTRLLVL.